Following are 9 T cell receptor beta chains from one sample sequenced in a study of T cells in Graves' hyperthyroidism and ophthalmopathy (dated by TCRdb to between 2017 and 2020). The protocol used for the library was multiplex PCR. The sequencer listed for this sample is Illumina HiSeq 2000. Amplification of TCR beta CDR3 regions was carried out from RNA transcripts. The TCR CDR3 was subjected to a first round of RT-PCR using the HTBI primer set and the Qiagen OneStep RT-PCR kit. The raw public data were reprocessed by TCRdb itself: fastp quality trimming at Q25, MiXCR clonotype calling, in-frame beta chains only. A single entry per CDR3 protein holds the most common genes and DNA from its merged rows. The sample contains roughly 200,000 distinct CDR3 sequences, around 17% of them found a single time. About 41% of the sample goes to the ten largest clones. Sequencing was performed on blood. These TCRs come from a man aged 35 to 55 with Graves' hyperthyroidism.

In this sample, this clonotype turned up many times. This chain links TRBV7-2 with TRBJ1-2, with D uncertain. This CDR3 comprises 11 residues. Germline CDR1 is SGHTA and CDR2 is FQGNSA. The germline V and J ends were trimmed by 4 bases and 14 bases, with 14 bases remaining between them. The CDR3 DNA follows: TGTGCCAGCAGCTCGGGCCCTGAAAATACCTTC. Translation: CASSSGPENTF.

The V gene is TRBV6-2 or TRBV6-3, the J gene TRBJ2-7; no firm D call. The CDR3 covers 14 residues. Germline V lookup: CDR1 MNHEY, CDR2 SVGEGT. V shed 6 bases and J shed 3 bases, with 15 bases lying between them. CDR3 sequence: CASSPPQPRYEQYF. CDR3 DNA sequence: TGTGCCAGCAGCCCACCCCAACCCCGCTACGAGCAGTACTTC.

Ten or more counts support this clonotype. V usage is TRBV27 and J usage is TRBJ1-5; D is undetermined. The CDR3 consists of 14 residues. CDR1 is MNHEY, CDR2 SMNVEV, per germline (reference sequence). Trimming removed 6 bases at V and 0 bases at J, with 9 bases between. This CDR3 reads CASSPTYSNQPQHF. As DNA, the CDR3 is TGTGCCAGCAGCCCTACCTATAGCAATCAGCCCCAGCATTTT.

This clonotype showed up many times. The chain recombines TRBV18 with TRBJ2-7, with D unclear. Germline values: CDR1 KGHSH, CDR2 LQKENI. Between the trimmed V and J ends, which lost 6 bases and 0 bases, there was a span of 9 bases. The CDR3 has 13 residues. The CDR3 nucleotides read TGTGCCAGCTCGCCCGACCTCTCCTACGAGCAGTACTTC. This codes for CASSPDLSYEQYF.

This clonotype was counted ten times or more. The chain links TRBV2 to TRBJ2-7; 8 nucleotides agree with TRBD2. J was trimmed by 2 bases and V by 7 bases; bases with no gene match: 4. Germline CDR1 and CDR2: SNHLY and FYNNEI. The CDR3 spans 13 residues. CDR3 in DNA: TGTGCCAGCAAGAGCGGGGGCCCCTACGAGCAGTACTTC. This sequence encodes CASKSGGPYEQYF.

This clonotype was observed many times. V usage is TRBV20-1 and J usage is TRBJ1-2; no reliable D call. V was shortened by 0 bases and J by 3 bases, with 14 bases between the two germline ends. Germline lookup yields CDR1 DFQATT and CDR2 SNEGSKA (reference sequence). The length of the CDR3 is 15 residues. CDR3 sequence reads: CSARDRAGGYYGYTF. The CDR3 nucleotides are TGCAGTGCTAGAGATCGGGCGGGAGGGTACTATGGCTACACCTTC.

This clonotype came up many times. V gene TRBV5-1 combines with J gene TRBJ2-4; D gene ambiguous. CDR1 is SGHRS and CDR2 is YFSETQ in the germline V gene. V lost 2 bases and J 4 bases, leaving 16 bases between the germline ends. This CDR3 region has 16 residues. The CDR3 sequence is CASSFDDSLAKNIQYF. The CDR3 nucleotides are TGCGCCAGCAGCTTCGACGACTCTTTGGCGAAAAACATTCAGTACTTC.

This clonotype was seen repeatedly, ten times or more. This chain connects TRBV4-3 to TRBJ2-5; TRBD1 is a possible D gene (5 bases). The germline gives CDR1 LGHNA, CDR2 YSLEER. The CDR3 consists of 15 residues. V was trimmed by 1 base and J by 1 base, leaving 10 bases between them. Here the CDR3 DNA reads TGCGCCAGCAGCCAAGGGGGCGGCCTCCAAGAGACCCAGTACTTC. Amino acids: CASSQGGGLQETQYF.

This clonotype was recorded many times. V and J are TRBV7-9 and TRBJ1-2; no clear D. V lost 4 bases and J lost 7, with 10 bases in between. The CDR3 runs 12 residues. CDR1 is SEHNR, CDR2 FQNEAQ, per germline (reference sequence). The CDR3 DNA sequence: TGTGCCAGCAGCTCGAGCCTGGGTGGCTACACCTTC. This codes for CASSSSLGGYTF.